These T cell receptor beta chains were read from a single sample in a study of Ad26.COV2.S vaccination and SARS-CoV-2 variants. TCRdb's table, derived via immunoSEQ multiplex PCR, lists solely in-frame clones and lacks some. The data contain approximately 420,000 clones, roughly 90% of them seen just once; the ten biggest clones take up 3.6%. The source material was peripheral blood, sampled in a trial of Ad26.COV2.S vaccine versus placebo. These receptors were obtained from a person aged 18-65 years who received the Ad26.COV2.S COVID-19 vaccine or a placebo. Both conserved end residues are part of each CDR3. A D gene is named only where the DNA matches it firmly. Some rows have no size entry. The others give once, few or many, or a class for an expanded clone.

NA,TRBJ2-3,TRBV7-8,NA,TGTGCCAGCAGCCCCAGAACGGGGACTCTCGTTGAGGGGCAGTATTTT,CASSPRTGTLVEGQYF
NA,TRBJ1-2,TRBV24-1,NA,TGTGCCACCAGTGATTTACAGTCTAGAGGCTACACCTTC,CATSDLQSRGYTF
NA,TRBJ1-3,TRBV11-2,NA,TGTGCCAGCAGCTTAGTCCGGGCTGGAAACACCATATATTTT,CASSLVRAGNTIYF
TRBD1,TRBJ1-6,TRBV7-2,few,TGTGCCAGCAGCCGCGGACAGGGGAATTCACCCCTCCACTTT,CASSRGQGNSPLHF
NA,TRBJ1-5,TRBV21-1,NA,TGTGCCAGCAGCAAACGGGGGGCACGTAGCAATCAGCCCCAGCATTTT,CASSKRGARSNQPQHF
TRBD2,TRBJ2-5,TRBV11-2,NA,TGTGCCAGCAGCTCCGAACGGGGGGTCCAAGAGACCCAGTACTTC,CASSSERGVQETQYF
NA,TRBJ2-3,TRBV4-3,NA,TGCGCCAGCAGCCAAGATTTGAGGTTGGATACGCAGTATTTT,CASSQDLRLDTQYF
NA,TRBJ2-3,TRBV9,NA,TGTGCCAGCAGCGTAGCTCCACAAGCTAGGGATACGCAGTATTTT,CASSVAPQARDTQYF
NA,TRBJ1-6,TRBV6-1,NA,TGTGCCAGCAGTGAACTAGGGAGTGGTTCACCCCTCCACTTT,CASSELGSGSPLHF
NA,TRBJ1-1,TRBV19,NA,TGTGCCAGTAGTATAGCCCGGAACACTGAAGCTTTCTTT,CASSIARNTEAFF
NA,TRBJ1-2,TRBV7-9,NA,TGTGCCAGCAGCTTAGCCGACCACAGGGCCAAGGGCTATGGCTACACCTTC,CASSLADHRAKGYGYTF
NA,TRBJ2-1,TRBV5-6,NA,TGTGCCAGCAGCTTTGGGGCTCAGTCCCGCCTCAATGAGCAGTTCTTC,CASSFGAQSRLNEQFF
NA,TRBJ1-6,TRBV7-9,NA,TGTGCCAGCAGCTTGGGAGGGTCCTATAATTCACCCCTCCACTTT,CASSLGGSYNSPLHF
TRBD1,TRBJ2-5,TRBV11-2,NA,TGTGCCAGCAGCTTCGGGACAGGGGTTGAAGAGACCCAGTACTTC,CASSFGTGVEETQYF
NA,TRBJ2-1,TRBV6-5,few,TGTGCCAGCAAAGTGGGGGAGGACAGTTACAATGAGCAGTTCTTC,CASKVGEDSYNEQFF
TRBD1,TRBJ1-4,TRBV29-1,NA,TGCAGCGTTGAAGCCGGGACAGCCAAAAAACTGTTTTTT,CSVEAGTAKKLFF
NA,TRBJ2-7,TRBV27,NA,TGTGCCAGCAAATCCGGGGGTTGGCCCTACGAGCAGTACTTC,CASKSGGWPYEQYF
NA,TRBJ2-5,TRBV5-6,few,TGTGCCAGCAGCTTGGTAGGGATAGAGACCCAGTACTTC,CASSLVGIETQYF
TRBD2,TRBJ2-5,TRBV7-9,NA,TGTGCCAGCAGCGTATCCGGGACTAGCGGGATACAAGAGACCCAGTACTTC,CASSVSGTSGIQETQYF
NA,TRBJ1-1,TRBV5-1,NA,TGCGCCAGCAGCTTGTCCGGGCATGAAGCTTTCTTT,CASSLSGHEAFF
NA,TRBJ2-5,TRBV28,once,TGTGCCAGCAGTGATCGTGGCTTGGGAGAGACCCAGTACTTC,CASSDRGLGETQYF
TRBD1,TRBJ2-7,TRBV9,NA,TGTGCCAGCAGCGTAACAGGGGGCTCCTACGAGCAGTACTTC,CASSVTGGSYEQYF
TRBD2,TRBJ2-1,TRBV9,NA,TGTGCCAGCAGCGCGGGACTAGGGGGCTACAATGAGCAGTTCTTC,CASSAGLGGYNEQFF
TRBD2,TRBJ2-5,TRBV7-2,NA,TGTGCCAGCAGCATGCCGGGACTAGCGGGGGTTGAAGAGACCCAGTACTTC,CASSMPGLAGVEETQYF
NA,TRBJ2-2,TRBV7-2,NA,TGTGCCAGCAGTTCTACAGGGATAAACACCGGGGAGCTGTTTTTT,CASSSTGINTGELFF
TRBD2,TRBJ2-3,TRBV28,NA,TGTGCCAGCAGTTTGACCCAGATAGCGGGGGGGCCAGATACGCAGTATTTT,CASSLTQIAGGPDTQYF
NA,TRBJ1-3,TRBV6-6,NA,TGTGCCAGCAGTTTCACGTCAGGGCTTGGAAACACCATATATTTT,CASSFTSGLGNTIYF